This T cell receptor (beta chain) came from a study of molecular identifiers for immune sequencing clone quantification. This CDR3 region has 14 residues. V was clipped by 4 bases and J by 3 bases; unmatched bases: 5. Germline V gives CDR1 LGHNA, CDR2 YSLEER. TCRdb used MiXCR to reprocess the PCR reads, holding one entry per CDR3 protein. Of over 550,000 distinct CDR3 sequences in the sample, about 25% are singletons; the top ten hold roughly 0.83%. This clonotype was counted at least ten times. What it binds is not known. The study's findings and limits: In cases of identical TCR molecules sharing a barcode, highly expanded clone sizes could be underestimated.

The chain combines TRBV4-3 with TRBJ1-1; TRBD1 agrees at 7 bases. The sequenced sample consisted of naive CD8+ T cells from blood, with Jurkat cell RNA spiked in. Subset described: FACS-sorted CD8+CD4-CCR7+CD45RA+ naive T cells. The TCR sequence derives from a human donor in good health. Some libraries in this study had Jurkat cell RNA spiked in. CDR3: CASSPDREYTEAFF. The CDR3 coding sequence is TGCGCCAGCAGCCCCGACAGGGAGTACACTGAAGCTTTCTTT.